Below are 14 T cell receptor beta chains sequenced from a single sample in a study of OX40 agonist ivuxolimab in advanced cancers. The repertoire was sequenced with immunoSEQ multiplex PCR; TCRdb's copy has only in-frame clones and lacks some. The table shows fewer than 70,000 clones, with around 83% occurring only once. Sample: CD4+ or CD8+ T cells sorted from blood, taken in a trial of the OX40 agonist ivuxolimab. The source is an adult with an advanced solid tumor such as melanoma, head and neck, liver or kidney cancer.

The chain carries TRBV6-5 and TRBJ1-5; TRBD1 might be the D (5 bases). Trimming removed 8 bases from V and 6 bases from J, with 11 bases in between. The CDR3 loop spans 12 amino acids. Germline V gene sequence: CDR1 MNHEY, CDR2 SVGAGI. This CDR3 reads CASEGQAQPQHF. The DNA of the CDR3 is TGTGCCAGCGAGGGGCAAGCTCAGCCCCAGCATTTT.

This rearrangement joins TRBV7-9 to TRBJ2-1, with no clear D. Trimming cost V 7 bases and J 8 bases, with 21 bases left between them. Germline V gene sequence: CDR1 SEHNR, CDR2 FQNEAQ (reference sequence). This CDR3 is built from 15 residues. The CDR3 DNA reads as TGTGCCAGCACCCTAAGGTCTATGGGGAATGATGAGCAGTTCTTC. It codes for CASTLRSMGNDEQFF.

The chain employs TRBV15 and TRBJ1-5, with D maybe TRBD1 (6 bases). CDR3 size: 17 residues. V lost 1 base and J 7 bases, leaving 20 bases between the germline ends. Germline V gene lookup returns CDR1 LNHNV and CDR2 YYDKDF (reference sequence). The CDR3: CATSRGGRGSGGQPQHF. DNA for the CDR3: TGTGCCACCAGCAGAGGAGGTAGGGGGTCGGGTGGGCAGCCCCAGCATTTT. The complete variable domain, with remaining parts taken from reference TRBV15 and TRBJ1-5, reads DAMVIQNPRYQVTQFGKPVTLSCSQTLNHNVMYWYQQKSSQAPKLLFHYYDKDFNNEADTPDNFQSRRPNTSFCFLDIRSPGLGDTAMYLCATSRGGRGSGGQPQHFGDGTRLSIL.

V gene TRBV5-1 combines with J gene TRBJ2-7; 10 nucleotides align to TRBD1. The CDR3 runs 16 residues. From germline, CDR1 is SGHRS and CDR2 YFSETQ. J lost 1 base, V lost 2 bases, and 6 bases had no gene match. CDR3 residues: CASSFRQGAASYEQYF. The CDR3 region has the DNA TGCGCCAGCAGCTTTAGACAGGGGGCAGCTTCCTACGAGCAGTACTTC.

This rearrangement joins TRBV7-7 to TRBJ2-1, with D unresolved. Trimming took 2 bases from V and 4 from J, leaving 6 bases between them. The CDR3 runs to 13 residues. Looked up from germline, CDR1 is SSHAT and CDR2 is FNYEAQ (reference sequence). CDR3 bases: TGTGCCAGCAGCTTACGGGTTTACAATGAGCAGTTCTTC. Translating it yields CASSLRVYNEQFF.

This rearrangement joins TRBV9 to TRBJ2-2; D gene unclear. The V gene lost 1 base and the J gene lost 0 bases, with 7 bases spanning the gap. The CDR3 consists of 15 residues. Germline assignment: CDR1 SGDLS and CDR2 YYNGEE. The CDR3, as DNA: TGTGCCAGCAGCGTAAGAGATGCGAACACCGGGGAGCTGTTTTTT. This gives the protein CASSVRDANTGELFF.

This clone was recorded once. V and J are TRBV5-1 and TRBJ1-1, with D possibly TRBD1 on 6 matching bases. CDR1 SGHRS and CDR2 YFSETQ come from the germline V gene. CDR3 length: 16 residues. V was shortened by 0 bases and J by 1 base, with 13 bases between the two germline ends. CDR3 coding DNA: TGCGCCAGCAGCTTGGCCAGGGTGGGGGCGAACACTGAAGCTTTCTTT. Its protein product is CASSLARVGANTEAFF.

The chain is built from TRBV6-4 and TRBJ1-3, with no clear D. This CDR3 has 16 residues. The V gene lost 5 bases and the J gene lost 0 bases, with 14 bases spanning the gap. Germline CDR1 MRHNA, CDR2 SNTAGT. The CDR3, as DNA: TGTGCCAGCAGTAGATGGACCGAGACCTCTGGAAACACCATATATTTT. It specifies CASSRWTETSGNTIYF.

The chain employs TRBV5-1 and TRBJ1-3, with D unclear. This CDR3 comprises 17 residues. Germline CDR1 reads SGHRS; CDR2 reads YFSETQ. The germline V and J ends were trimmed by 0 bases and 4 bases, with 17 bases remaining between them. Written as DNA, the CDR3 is TGCGCCAGCAGCTTGGGGCAAATCGGGGTAGGAGGAAACACCATATATTTT. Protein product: CASSLGQIGVGGNTIYF.

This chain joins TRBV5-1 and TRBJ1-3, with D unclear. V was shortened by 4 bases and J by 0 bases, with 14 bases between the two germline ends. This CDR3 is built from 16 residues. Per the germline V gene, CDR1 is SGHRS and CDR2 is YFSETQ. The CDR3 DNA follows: TGCGCCAGCAGCCCAGGCTCCGGGAGCTCTGGAAACACCATATATTTT. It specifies CASSPGSGSSGNTIYF.

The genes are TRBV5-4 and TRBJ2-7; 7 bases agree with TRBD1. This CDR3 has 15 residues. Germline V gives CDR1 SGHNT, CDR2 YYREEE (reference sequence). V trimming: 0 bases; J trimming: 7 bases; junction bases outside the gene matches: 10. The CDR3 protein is CASSLGGRGIWEQYF. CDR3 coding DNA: TGTGCCAGCAGCTTGGGTGGCAGGGGGATTTGGGAGCAGTACTTC.

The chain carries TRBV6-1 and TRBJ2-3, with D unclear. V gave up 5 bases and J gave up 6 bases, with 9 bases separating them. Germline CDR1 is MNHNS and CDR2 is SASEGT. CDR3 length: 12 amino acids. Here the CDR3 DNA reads TGTGCCAGCAGTCTCGGTGGGGATACGCAGTATTTT. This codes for CASSLGGDTQYF.

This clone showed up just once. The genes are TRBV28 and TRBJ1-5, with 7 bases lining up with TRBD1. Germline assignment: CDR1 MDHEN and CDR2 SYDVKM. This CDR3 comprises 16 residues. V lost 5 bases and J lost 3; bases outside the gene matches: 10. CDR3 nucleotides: TGTGCCAGCAGTCCCGGGACAGCCTATTCCAATCAGCCCCAGCATTTT. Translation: CASSPGTAYSNQPQHF.

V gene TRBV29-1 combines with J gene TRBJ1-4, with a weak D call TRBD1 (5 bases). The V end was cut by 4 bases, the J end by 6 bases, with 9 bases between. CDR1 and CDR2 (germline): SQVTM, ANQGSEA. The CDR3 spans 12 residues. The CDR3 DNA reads TGCAGCGTTGGGGGGGGAGATGAAAAACTGTTTTTT. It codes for CSVGGGDEKLFF.